This T cell receptor beta chain was captured by sequencing in a study of T cell repertoires in ileal Crohn's disease. Overall study context: About half of patients got postoperative therapy: about a dozen thiopurines, around 19 anti-TNF. From the surgical specimen's inflamed ileum, biopsies were taken as M0. Study results and limitations: Clonality above 26.8% at surgery always came with endoscopic recurrence.

In regard to this clone: Its antigen is not known.

Documented time point: inflamed ileum from the surgical specimen. Measured with immunoSEQ multiplex PCR; TCRdb has only the in-frame clones, and not every one. The sample carries 15,000 or so clones, around 80% recorded once. CDR3 size: 17 residues. Germline assignment: CDR1 LNHNV and CDR2 YYDKDF (reference sequence). Trimming shortened V by 0 bases and J by 4 bases, and 13 bases separated the two germline ends. The chain recombines TRBV15 with TRBJ1-6; D is perhaps TRBD1 (6 bases). Input material: ileal tissue. The receptor comes from an adult with Crohn's disease. The CDR3 sequence is CATSRDTGLLYNSPLHF. For the CDR3, the DNA is TGTGCCACCAGCAGAGATACAGGGCTCCTATATAATTCACCCCTCCACTTT.